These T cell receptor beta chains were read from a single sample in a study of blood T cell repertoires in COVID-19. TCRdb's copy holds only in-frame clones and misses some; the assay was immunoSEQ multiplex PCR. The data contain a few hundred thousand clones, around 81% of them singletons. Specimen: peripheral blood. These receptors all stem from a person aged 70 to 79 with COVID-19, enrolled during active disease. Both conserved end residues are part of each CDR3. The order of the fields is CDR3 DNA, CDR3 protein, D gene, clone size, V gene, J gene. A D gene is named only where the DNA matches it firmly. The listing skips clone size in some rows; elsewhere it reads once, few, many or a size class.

DNA: TGTGCCAGCAGTCAGGGGCTAGCGGGGCGACTAGCCAAAAACATTCAGTACTTC
CDR3: CASSQGLAGRLAKNIQYF
D: TRBD2
size: .
V: TRBV7-2
J: TRBJ2-4

DNA: TGTGCCAGCAGTTTAGCGGGGGGCTCGAACACCGGGGAGCTGTTTTTT
CDR3: CASSLAGGSNTGELFF
D: TRBD2
size: .
V: TRBV5-8
J: TRBJ2-2

DNA: TGTGCCAGTAGCCAATCAGGGGGCCAGCCCCAGCATTTT
CDR3: CASSQSGGQPQHF
D: TRBD1
size: .
V: TRBV19
J: TRBJ1-5

DNA: TGCGCCAGCAGCCGAGCGGGGAGCACAGATACGCAGTATTTT
CDR3: CASSRAGSTDTQYF
D: TRBD2
size: .
V: TRBV5-1
J: TRBJ2-3

DNA: TGTGCCAGCAGTTACCGACAGGGGGGCAATCAGCCCCAGCATTTT
CDR3: CASSYRQGGNQPQHF
D: TRBD1
size: .
V: TRBV6-5
J: TRBJ1-5

DNA: TGTGCCAGCAGCTTACGCGGGGCACAAGAGACCCAGTACTTC
CDR3: CASSLRGAQETQYF
D: .
size: .
V: TRBV7-2
J: TRBJ2-5

DNA: TGTGCCAGCACCCCAGGTGGGCAGGTCGGAACCTACACCTTC
CDR3: CASTPGGQVGTYTF
D: .
size: .
V: TRBV28
J: TRBJ1-2

DNA: TGTGCCAGTAGTATCCCCGGGACAGGGGGCGGCTACACCTTC
CDR3: CASSIPGTGGGYTF
D: TRBD1
size: .
V: TRBV19
J: TRBJ1-2

DNA: TGTGCCAGCAGAGAAGCGGGGCGGTGGGCCGGGGAGCTGTTTTTT
CDR3: CASREAGRWAGELFF
D: TRBD2
size: .
V: TRBV6-1
J: TRBJ2-2

DNA: TGTGCCAGCAGCCCCCGGGACAGGGGTAATTCACCCCTCCACTTT
CDR3: CASSPRDRGNSPLHF
D: TRBD1
size: once
V: TRBV11-2
J: TRBJ1-6

DNA: TGTGCCAGCAGCCAATTGGGGGCTCCTAGCGGGGGAGGTGAGCAGTTCTTC
CDR3: CASSQLGAPSGGGEQFF
D: TRBD2
size: .
V: TRBV3-1/TRBV3-2
J: TRBJ2-1

DNA: TGTGCCAGCAGTATCGGGACTAGCGGTTACAATGAGCAGTTCTTC
CDR3: CASSIGTSGYNEQFF
D: TRBD2
size: .
V: TRBV6-6
J: TRBJ2-1

DNA: TGTGCCAGTAGTACAGACAGGGAAGGCACAGATACGCAGTATTTT
CDR3: CASSTDREGTDTQYF
D: TRBD1
size: .
V: TRBV19
J: TRBJ2-3

DNA: TGTGCCAGCAGCCAAGACAACTCTGGGGCCAACGTCCTGACTTTC
CDR3: CASSQDNSGANVLTF
D: .
size: .
V: TRBV3-1/TRBV3-2
J: TRBJ2-6

DNA: TGCGCCAGCAGCTTGGATGGGGACAGGGGAGGTAATTCACCCCTCCACTTT
CDR3: CASSLDGDRGGNSPLHF
D: TRBD1
size: .
V: TRBV5-1
J: TRBJ1-6

DNA: TGTGCCAGCAGCTTCCCCCTGGGCAGAAACTCTATCACTTCCTACGAGCAGTACTTC
CDR3: CASSFPLGRNSITSYEQYF
D: .
size: few
V: TRBV5-8
J: TRBJ2-7

DNA: TGTGCCAGCAGCTTAGAAGGTAGCGGGAGACATGAGCAGTTCTTC
CDR3: CASSLEGSGRHEQFF
D: TRBD2
size: .
V: TRBV7-2
J: TRBJ2-1

DNA: TGTGCCTGGAGTGTAGCGCTAATGATGGCCGGGGAGCTGTTTTTT
CDR3: CAWSVALMMAGELFF
D: .
size: .
V: TRBV30
J: TRBJ2-2

DNA: TGCAGTGCTGGAGTGGGCGCGGGGCAGTATTTT
CDR3: CSAGVGAGQYF
D: .
size: .
V: TRBV20-1
J: TRBJ2-3

DNA: TGTGCCAGCAGTGACAGGATTTATAATTCACCCCTCCACTTT
CDR3: CASSDRIYNSPLHF
D: .
size: .
V: TRBV6-1
J: TRBJ1-6

DNA: TGTGCCAGCAGGCGAGCTGCGGAGACCCAGTACTTC
CDR3: CASRRAAETQYF
D: .
size: .
V: TRBV7-9
J: TRBJ2-5

DNA: TGTGCCATCGGGGGGGCCGCAGATACGCAGTATTTT
CDR3: CAIGGAADTQYF
D: .
size: .
V: TRBV10-3
J: TRBJ2-3

DNA: TGTGCCTGGAAGGTCCCGGGGGGGAATGAGCAGTTCTTC
CDR3: CAWKVPGGNEQFF
D: TRBD2
size: .
V: TRBV30
J: TRBJ2-1

DNA: TGTGCCAGCAGGACTAGCGGGATGGGCCTTGTGCGGACCGGGGAGCTGTTTTTT
CDR3: CASRTSGMGLVRTGELFF
D: TRBD2
size: .
V: TRBV28
J: TRBJ2-2

DNA: TGTGCCAGCAGTCTGACCGGGAACAGCTATGGCTACACCTTC
CDR3: CASSLTGNSYGYTF
D: .
size: once
V: TRBV7-9
J: TRBJ1-2

DNA: TGCGCCAGCAGCCTCCGGGAAGGGACCTACAATGAGCAGTTCTTC
CDR3: CASSLREGTYNEQFF
D: .
size: once
V: TRBV5-1
J: TRBJ2-1

DNA: TGTGCCAGCAGCTTAGATGGACAGCACTACAATGAGCAGTTCTTC
CDR3: CASSLDGQHYNEQFF
D: .
size: few
V: TRBV11-2
J: TRBJ2-1

DNA: TGTGCCAGCAGTTCCAGGGCTGGCACTGAAGCTTTCTTT
CDR3: CASSSRAGTEAFF
D: .
size: once
V: TRBV6-1
J: TRBJ1-1

DNA: TGTGCCAGCTCACCTCCACGGCGGCAGGGGTTCCTTAATGAGCAGTTCTTC
CDR3: CASSPPRRQGFLNEQFF
D: .
size: .
V: TRBV18
J: TRBJ2-1

DNA: TGTGCCAGCAGCTTTCTTGGAGGGGACCCCACAGATACGCAGTATTTT
CDR3: CASSFLGGDPTDTQYF
D: .
size: .
V: TRBV7-9
J: TRBJ2-3

DNA: TGTGCCAGCAGGAAGGAAGGGGGCACTGAAGCTTTCTTT
CDR3: CASRKEGGTEAFF
D: .
size: .
V: TRBV6-5
J: TRBJ1-1

DNA: TGTGCCAGCAGCCAAGATACCGTGGCGGAGGGTAGCACAGATACGCAGTATTTT
CDR3: CASSQDTVAEGSTDTQYF
D: .
size: .
V: TRBV3-1/TRBV3-2
J: TRBJ2-3

DNA: TGCGCCAGCCCCCCGCGGGACAGAAAAGAGACCCAGTACTTC
CDR3: CASPPRDRKETQYF
D: .
size: .
V: TRBV23-1
J: TRBJ2-5

DNA: TGTGCCAGCAGCGTAGGTTCGGGGGTAAGGGTCGGCGAGCAGTTCTTC
CDR3: CASSVGSGVRVGEQFF
D: .
size: .
V: TRBV9
J: TRBJ2-1

DNA: TGTGCCAGCAGCCGAGGGACAGATGAAGCTTTCTTT
CDR3: CASSRGTDEAFF
D: TRBD1
size: .
V: TRBV6-5
J: TRBJ1-1

DNA: TGTGCCAGCAGTTTGGCCCGGGACAGGGCATATGGCTACACCTTC
CDR3: CASSLARDRAYGYTF
D: TRBD1
size: .
V: TRBV27
J: TRBJ1-2

DNA: TGCGCCAGCAGCTTAGGCAGGGGAAACTACGAGCAGTACTTC
CDR3: CASSLGRGNYEQYF
D: .
size: .
V: TRBV5-1
J: TRBJ2-7

DNA: TGTGCCAGCAGACTAGGGACAGGGCCGTACGAGCAGTACTTC
CDR3: CASRLGTGPYEQYF
D: TRBD1
size: .
V: TRBV28
J: TRBJ2-7

DNA: TGTGCCAGCAGCGTCGACAGGGGACCCACAGATACGCAGTATTTT
CDR3: CASSVDRGPTDTQYF
D: TRBD1
size: .
V: TRBV6-5
J: TRBJ2-3

DNA: TGCGCCAGCAGCCAACCAAGACAAGCTAATGAAAAACTGTTTTTT
CDR3: CASSQPRQANEKLFF
D: .
size: few
V: TRBV4-1
J: TRBJ1-4

DNA: TGTGCCAGCAGTTTCTTCGTTTCCAACACCATATATTTT
CDR3: CASSFFVSNTIYF
D: .
size: .
V: TRBV12-3/TRBV12-4
J: TRBJ1-3